This T cell receptor beta chain was retrieved from a study of spatial heterogeneity in lung cancer (dated by TCRdb to between 2017 and 2020). About the investigation overall: More beta-chain than alpha-chain transcripts were consistently detected, likely reflecting higher beta-chain transcript abundance. TCR transcript counts in tumor regions correlated strongly with a T cell transcriptional module score from matched bulk RNA-seq. In the raw uncorrected reads, each unique combination of TCR and UMI appeared more than ten times on average. TCR alpha and beta repertoires were quantitatively compared across multiple tumor regions, matched nontumor lung and blood in non-small cell lung cancer. The study linked features of the TCR repertoire to counts of nonsynonymous mutations, which were determined by whole-exome sequencing of tumor tissue. At surgery, fewer than 250 tumor regions, 61 to 65 matched nontumor lung samples and fewer than 60 PBMC samples were TCR-sequenced for both alpha and beta chains. Summary of the overall study and its limitations: Estimated TCR-seq coverage of tumor T cells was only roughly 7% for alpha chains and about 13% for beta chains. Confirming at a functional level the hypothesis that regional TCRs recognize regional mutations was considered to require additional single-cell paired TCR alpha and beta sequencing. The number of expanded intratumoral alpha and beta TCRs correlated with the tumor nonsynonymous mutation count. Counts of ubiquitous and regional expanded TCRs correlated with counts of ubiquitous and regional nonsynonymous mutations, respectively.

Spanning cysteine to phenylalanine, the CDR3 consists of 15 amino acids. CDR3 DNA is the only sequence kept; it has 45 bases, read in frame from the first base. V loses 7 bases, J loses 2 bases, and the germline ends lie 16 bases apart. Looking up the germline V gene yields CDR1 MDHEN and CDR2 SYDVKM. This clonotype was counted many times. Its antigen is still unknown. No much larger clonotype is one base removed from it; base qualities were not supplied. This beta chain is an unintended read in a library built for alpha chains; its size means little. Libraries were constructed by 5' RACE. The data were produced on a NextSeq 500. The TCR library protocol attached a unique molecular identifier to each TCR cDNA molecule to allow correction of PCR and sequencing errors. Turning to the authors' computational methods: TCR identification, UMI-based error correction and CDR3 extraction were all carried out with Decombinator tools. TCRs above a frequency of 2 per 1,000, corresponding to the top 1% of the tumor frequency distribution, were defined as expanded. Expanded tumor TCRs were classed as regional if statistically deemed absent (corrected P<0.05) from at least one tumor region, otherwise ubiquitous. Renyi diversity was computed with the R vegan package after each repertoire had been subsampled 100 times to 5,000 TCRs. CDR3 similarity networks were built from amino acid triplet string-kernel similarity, with CDR3s being connected when pairwise similarity was above 0.82. The public reads were quality trimmed at Q25 with fastp and then assembled into clones with MiXCR by TCRdb, keeping productive beta chains. Records with the same CDR3 protein are collapsed into one entry carrying the most frequent genes and DNA. The V and J calls were determined by TCRdb, not by the authors. The sample records around 20,000 distinct CDR3 sequences, 5.5% to 6.5% of which are singletons. The ten largest clones represent 9% to 12% of the sample.

In the paper's terms, the time point label means: sample taken at primary tumor resection. Donors were around 69 patients with early-stage, untreated non-small cell lung cancer from the lung TRACERx cohort. TCR sequencing used whole RNA extracted from tumor and nontumor lung tissue, or from cryopreserved PBMC samples, without cell sorting. Only patients for whom sufficient RNA was available from at least two tumor regions were selected for TCR sequencing. Before selection, tumor and adjacent nontumor lung specimens were reviewed by a lung pathologist. This receptor was taken from a female donor with early-stage non-small cell lung cancer. Rearrangement joined TRBV28 to TRBJ2-3, with a tentative D gene TRBD1 over 6 matching bases. Sample: lung tumor tissue, taken at surgery. The CDR3 loop reads CASNKLDSYTDTQYF. The bases are TGTGCCAGCAATAAGCTGGACAGCTACACAGATACGCAGTATTTT.